This T cell receptor (beta chain) came from a study of blood T cell repertoires in COVID-19. Study details: The United States, Italy and Spain supplied acute and convalescent COVID-19 samples.

Here immunoSEQ multiplex PCR was the method, and the copy in TCRdb shows in-frame clones only, minus some. The sample comprises about 100,000 clones, 79% of which are singletons, and roughly 18% rests with the top ten. This TCR derives from a woman aged 80 or over with active or convalescent COVID-19. Source material: peripheral blood.

DNA for the CDR3: TGTGCCACTGGACAGGACTACTACGAGCAGTACTTC. Amino acids: CATGQDYYEQYF. V usage is TRBV10-3 and J usage is TRBJ2-7, with a weak D call TRBD1 (7 bases). V gave up 10 bases and J gave up 3 bases, with 13 bases separating them. Per the germline V gene, CDR1 is ENHRY and CDR2 is SYGVKD. The CDR3 runs 12 residues.